One sample yielded the 25 T cell receptor beta chains listed below, sequenced in a study of T cells in Graves' hyperthyroidism and ophthalmopathy. TCR beta CDR3 region amplification was performed from RNA transcripts. An initial round of RT-PCR targeting the TCR CDR3 relied on the HTBI primer set. One entry per CDR3 protein, called by TCRdb with MiXCR from the multiplex PCR reads. The top ten clones hold approximately 8.4% of a sample with fewer than 900,000 distinct CDR3 sequences, over 15% of them seen once. Sequencing was carried out using blood. The receptors here all came from a man aged 18-30 years with Graves' hyperthyroidism.

Of note for this clonotype: A much more abundant neighbour one base away suggests this may be a read error. The chain uses TRBV6-4 and TRBJ2-1; 8 bases align to TRBD2. The germline V gene encodes CDR1 MRHNA and CDR2 SNTAGT. The J segment lost 8 bases and the V segment lost 5 bases, leaving 8 bases of the junction unmatched. This CDR3 is 14 amino acids long. For the CDR3, the DNA is TGTGCCAGCAGTTTCGGACTAGCTTACGATGAGCAGTTCTTC. Protein sequence: CASSFGLAYDEQFF.

The V call is TRBV7-9, the J call TRBJ2-5, with TRBD1 matching 9 bases. The CDR3 sequence is 17 residues long. J was trimmed by 5 bases and V by 4 bases; bases with no gene match: 14. Looked up from germline, CDR1 is SEHNR and CDR2 is FQNEAQ (reference sequence). CDR3 bases: TGTGCCAGCAGCTATTTCGACTTAGGACAGGGGACGGAGACCCAGTACTTC. Its translation is CASSYFDLGQGTETQYF.

This clonotype has just a few counts. This chain links TRBV4-1 with TRBJ2-1; 12 positions agree with TRBD2. CDR3 length: 16 amino acids. Germline CDR1 and CDR2: MGHRA and YSYEKL. V lost 1 base, J lost 7 bases, and 5 bases stayed unmatched. Here the CDR3 reads CASSQGGLAGPNEQFF. The CDR3 DNA is TGCGCCAGCAGCCAAGGTGGACTAGCGGGACCAAATGAGCAGTTCTTC.

This clonotype showed up many times. V and J are TRBV30 and TRBJ2-2, with 8 bases that match TRBD1. Losses at the gene ends were 3 bases for V and 3 bases for J; bases not matched to a gene: 15. Per the germline V gene, CDR1 is GTSNPN and CDR2 is SVGIG (reference sequence). There are 18 residues in the CDR3. CDR3 in DNA: TGTGCCTGGAGAGGGGGGTCGACAGGGGTCGCTTACACCGGGGAGCTGTTTTTT. Its protein is CAWRGGSTGVAYTGELFF.

This clonotype was found a few times. This chain uses TRBV9 with TRBJ2-5; 7 bases are shared with TRBD2. The CDR3 sequence is 16 residues long. Germline loops: CDR1 SGDLS, CDR2 YYNGEE. After removal of 4 bases from V and 2 bases from J, the junction contained 11 bases not matched to a gene. DNA for the CDR3: TGTGCCAGCAGCCCCCGGGCGACGGGGGGACAAGAGACCCAGTACTTC. This codes for CASSPRATGGQETQYF.

This chain links TRBV2 with TRBJ2-2; D possibly corresponds to TRBD2 (5 bases). V lost 2 bases and J lost 6, with 22 bases in between. There are 18 residues in the CDR3. Germline V lookup: CDR1 SNHLY, CDR2 FYNNEI. CDR3 nucleotides: TGTGCCAGCAGTGAAAGTCAGTGGACTCCTAGGTCGGCCGGGGAGCTGTTTTTT. Translation: CASSESQWTPRSAGELFF. The full variable domain, with the rest looked up from reference TRBV2 and TRBJ2-2, is EPEVTQTPSHQVTQMGQEVILRCVPISNHLYFYWYRQILGQKVEFLVSFYNNEISEKSEIFDDQFSVERPDGSNFTLKIRSTKLEDSAMYFCASSESQWTPRSAGELFFGEGSRLTVL.

This clonotype has just a few counts. This sequence joins TRBV30 and TRBJ2-7, with D possibly TRBD1 on 5 matching bases. The ends were cut back, 3 bases at V and 6 bases at J, with 12 bases in the middle. The CDR3 length is 12 residues. Germline V gene lookup returns CDR1 GTSNPN and CDR2 SVGIG (reference sequence). The chain's CDR3 is CAWSGHPLEQYF. The CDR3 DNA follows: TGTGCCTGGAGCGGACATCCCCTCGAGCAGTACTTC.

In this sample, this clonotype turned up many times. A read error may produce the germline difference seen at one junction end. The rearrangement links TRBV2 to TRBJ1-1; D is undetermined. CDR1 is SNHLY and CDR2 is FYNNEI in the germline V gene. The CDR3 spans 14 residues. The CDR3 here is CASRFGPANAEAFF. The DNA for the CDR3 is TGTGCCAGCAGGTTCGGACCGGCGAACGCTGAAGCTTTCTTT.

This clonotype has at least ten counts. The V gene is TRBV5-1, the J gene TRBJ2-5; D perhaps matches TRBD1 (5 bases). The germline V gene encodes CDR1 SGHRS and CDR2 YFSETQ. The CDR3 is made up of 14 amino acids. The ends were cut back, 3 bases at V and 1 base at J, with 10 bases in the middle. The CDR3, as DNA: TGCGCCAGCAGCTCCGGACAAGCCCAAGAGACCCAGTACTTC. Translated, it gives CASSSGQAQETQYF. The entire variable domain, with the rest obtained from reference TRBV5-1 and TRBJ2-5, is as follows: KAGVTQTPRYLIKTRGQQVTLSCSPISGHRSVSWYQQTPGQGLQFLFEYFSETQRNKGNFPGRFSGRQFSNSRSEMNVSTLELGDSALYLCASSSGQAQETQYFGPGTRLLVL.

The sample holds many counts of this clonotype. CDR3: CASSRDTRNTEAFF. CDR3 DNA: TGTGCCAGCTCACGAGACACTCGGAACACTGAAGCTTTCTTT. The rearrangement uses TRBV18 and TRBJ1-1; no clear D. V was pared by 4 bases and J by 1 base, with 10 bases between. Per the germline V gene, CDR1 is KGHSH and CDR2 is LQKENI. The CDR3 runs 14 residues.

The V call is TRBV7-9, the J call TRBJ2-3; the match to TRBD1 covers 8 bases. After removal of 8 bases from V and 1 base from J, the junction contained 5 bases not matched to a gene. The CDR3 spans 14 residues. The germline V gene has CDR1 SEHNR and CDR2 FQNEAQ (reference sequence). CDR3 nucleotides: TGTGCCAGCTTGGACAGGGCCGGCACAGATACGCAGTATTTT. Its protein is CASLDRAGTDTQYF.

This clonotype was seen repeatedly, ten times or more. The J gene is TRBJ2-5, the V gene TRBV6-2 or TRBV6-3; the match to TRBD1 covers 8 bases. The germline V gene has CDR1 MNHEY and CDR2 SVGEGT. V shed 5 bases, J shed 5 bases, and the junction held 7 bases outside the gene matches. The CDR3 has 14 residues. In nucleotides, the CDR3 is TGTGCCAGCAGTCCTCAGGGGGCGCGGGAGACCCAGTACTTC. It translates to CASSPQGARETQYF.

The V gene is TRBV14, the J gene TRBJ2-2; no reliable D call. Per the germline V gene, CDR1 is SGHDN and CDR2 is FVKESK. The CDR3 has 12 amino acids. The ends were cut back, 7 bases at V and 8 bases at J, with 11 bases in the middle. Here the CDR3 reads CASKNLVGELFF. CDR3 nucleotide sequence: TGTGCCAGCAAGAACCTAGTGGGGGAGCTGTTTTTT.

This clonotype was detected only a few times. This chain joins TRBV15 and TRBJ2-2; D is unclear. V was cut by 5 bases and J by 7 bases, with 17 bases left in between. Germline V gene data show CDR1 as LNHNV and CDR2 as YYDKDF (reference sequence). This CDR3 comprises 15 residues. The CDR3 DNA is TGTGCCACCAGCTTACGTTCGGGTGGTGTCGGGGAGCTGTTTTTT. Translated: CATSLRSGGVGELFF.

The rearrangement uses TRBV24-1 and TRBJ2-2; D may be TRBD1 (5 bases). The ends were cut back, 6 bases at V and 1 base at J, with 8 bases in the middle. The CDR3 is 14 residues long. Germline loops: CDR1 KGHDR, CDR2 SFDVKD. The CDR3 nucleotides read TGTGCCACCAGTCTTGGACAGAACACCGGGGAGCTGTTTTTT. It codes for CATSLGQNTGELFF.

This clonotype was detected ten times or more. V and J are TRBV18 and TRBJ2-5; the match to TRBD2 covers 9 bases. The germline gives CDR1 KGHSH, CDR2 LQKENI. Trimming took 4 bases from V and 5 from J; bases not matched to a gene: 11. The CDR3 is 16 residues long. The chain's CDR3 is CASSLVLAGGFETQYF. CDR3 bases: TGTGCCAGCTCACTCGTACTAGCGGGTGGGTTCGAGACCCAGTACTTC. The full variable domain, its missing parts supplied by reference TRBV18 and TRBJ2-5, is NAGVMQNPRHLVRRRGQEARLRCSPMKGHSHVYWYRQLPEEGLKFMVYLQKENIIDESGMPKERFSAEFPKEGPSILRIQQVVRGDSAAYFCASSLVLAGGFETQYFGPGTRLLVL.

The chain carries TRBV30 and TRBJ1-6, with a weak D call TRBD1 (6 bases). CDR3 length equals 13 residues. Germline lookup yields CDR1 GTSNPN and CDR2 SVGIG (reference sequence). Trimming took 0 bases from V and 10 from J, leaving 10 bases between them. In nucleotides, the CDR3 is TGTGCCTGGAGTGTACAGGGCGACTCACCCCTCCACTTT. Translating it yields CAWSVQGDSPLHF.

The chain joins TRBV11-1 to TRBJ2-1; 14 bases line up with TRBD2. CDR1 is SGHAT and CDR2 is FQDESV in the germline V gene (reference sequence). The V segment lost 5 bases and the J segment 4 bases; nucleotides outside the gene matches: 4. CDR3 size: 16 residues. CDR3 loop: CASSTGLAGEYNEQFF. The CDR3 coding sequence is TGTGCCAGCAGCACGGGACTAGCGGGAGAATACAATGAGCAGTTCTTC.

This clonotype was observed at least ten times. The chain combines TRBV12-3 or TRBV12-4 with TRBJ2-1; the D is unclear. The V gene lost 6 bases and the J gene lost 5 bases, with 17 bases spanning the gap. CDR3 length: 15 residues. The CDR3 bases are TGTGCCAGCAGACTGCGAACTAACCGAAACAATGAGCAGTTCTTC. It translates to CASRLRTNRNNEQFF.

CDR3 bases: TGTGCCAGCAGCGTAGACGCGGGAAAAGCCTACGAGCAGTACTTC. Protein sequence: CASSVDAGKAYEQYF. This sequence joins TRBV9 and TRBJ2-7; possibly TRBD2 for D (6 bases). Trimming removed 0 bases from V and 2 bases from J, with 12 bases in between. The CDR3 length is 15 residues. Germline CDR1 and CDR2: SGDLS and YYNGEE.

At least ten counts were recorded for this clonotype. This chain uses TRBV20-1 with TRBJ2-1; D might be TRBD2 (7 bases). The CDR3 consists of 15 residues. V was trimmed by 0 bases and J by 10 bases, leaving 19 bases between them. Germline V gives CDR1 DFQATT, CDR2 SNEGSKA (reference sequence). This CDR3 reads CSARDPGGGGSEQFF. In DNA form, the CDR3 reads TGCAGTGCTAGAGATCCGGGGGGTGGGGGCAGCGAGCAGTTCTTC.

V and J are TRBV28 and TRBJ2-1; weak D call: TRBD2 (6 bases). Germline CDR1 MDHEN, CDR2 SYDVKM. V was trimmed by 7 bases and J by 3 bases, leaving 16 bases between them. The length of the CDR3 is 15 residues. CDR3 sequence reads: CASTAGTPHYNEQFF. CDR3 sequence (DNA): TGTGCCAGCACCGCCGGGACTCCCCACTACAATGAGCAGTTCTTC.

In its sample, this clonotype was seen many times. The chain's CDR3 is CAPRGGQGLKTQYF. CDR3 nucleotide sequence: TGTGCCCCTCGCGGGGGACAGGGTTTGAAGACCCAGTACTTC. This sequence joins TRBV24-1 and TRBJ2-5, with 9 bases that match TRBD1. J was trimmed by 6 bases and V by 12 bases; bases with no gene match: 13. The germline V gene has CDR1 KGHDR and CDR2 SFDVKD. CDR3 size: 14 residues.

This clonotype has only a few counts. The V and J genes are TRBV3-1 and TRBJ1-2; D gene unclear. Germline V CDR1 and CDR2: LGHDT, YNNKEL (reference sequence). Trimming took off 1 base at V and 8 bases at J, with 8 bases between the two ends. The length of the CDR3 is 12 residues. CDR3 region: CASSQGPRGYTF. CDR3 bases: TGTGCCAGCAGCCAAGGCCCGAGGGGCTACACCTTC.

This clonotype occurred many times. The chain carries TRBV28 and TRBJ1-2; D call uncertain. Germline CDR1 and CDR2: MDHEN and SYDVKM. V was trimmed by 6 bases and J by 1 base, leaving 9 bases between them. The CDR3 totals 13 residues. CDR3 nucleotide sequence: TGTGCCAGCAGCCTCAGGCTTAACTATGGCTACACCTTC. Amino acid sequence: CASSLRLNYGYTF.